Included here is one T cell receptor beta chain sequence, with context. Its specificity is unknown. Using immunoSEQ multiplex PCR, the repertoire was profiled, and TCRdb retains in-frame clones only, with some absent. The sample lists approximately 22,000 clones; more than 65% were seen once. This sample is drawn from a study of glioma-infiltrating T cells after dendritic cell vaccination. Study-wide background: Patients had newly diagnosed or recurrent glioblastoma and received dendritic cell vaccines. Monocyte-derived dendritic cells, cultured less than 9 days with IL-4 and GM-CSF, were pulsed with autologous tumor lysate.

The CDR3 runs 15 residues. CDR1 and CDR2 (germline): GTSNPN, SVGIG (reference sequence). Losses at the gene ends were 5 bases for V and 4 bases for J; bases not matched to a gene: 13. Study observations and caveats: Estimated pretreatment TIL content predicted outcome after dendritic cell vaccination.

Isocitrate dehydrogenase mutation was absent in all glioblastoma patients. Sequenced here: blood, sampled before dendritic cell vaccination. This clonotype was obtained from a human donor with glioblastoma. The rearrangement links TRBV30 to TRBJ2-5, with TRBD1 matching 7 bases. CDR3 sequence reads: CAWVNRDRFLETQYF. DNA for the CDR3: TGTGCCTGGGTAAACCGGGACAGATTTTTAGAGACCCAGTACTTC. The variable domain in full, completed from reference TRBV30 and TRBJ2-5, reads SQTIHQWPATLVQPVGSPLSLECTVEGTSNPNLYWYRQAAGRGLQLLFYSVGIGQISSEVPQNLSASRPQDRQFILSSKKLLLSDSGFYLCAWVNRDRFLETQYFGPGTRLLVL.